This T cell receptor (beta chain) was recorded in a study of T cell responses to AZD1222 COVID-19 vaccine (dated by TCRdb to the early 2020s). For context, the study as a whole: AZD1222 recipients whose second dose came at about 4 weeks and those whose second dose came at about 12 weeks were combined into one group, since spike-specific TCR depth and breadth did not differ between the two schedules. TCR sequencing covered some 250 trial participants: roughly 200 given two doses of AZD1222 and 26 given two doses of MenACWY control vaccine. Trial participants were enrolled by age into subgroups of 18-55, 56-69 and 70-plus years, and around 140, 26 and 57 TCR-sequenced participants, respectively, were included in these subgroups.

A note on this clone: The target of this receptor is not known. No base-level quality is on record; no much larger clone is a single base apart.

Broad study findings and their caveats: Participants were mostly white British, with more females than males. The authors suggested clonal diversity may have been underestimated. The 56-69-year group was small, and its depth increase did not reach significance, likely because of low power. Vaccine-associated CD4 TCRs spanned the whole spike protein, with dominant responses in regions 160-218 and 743-854. Conclusions about previously exposed vaccinees are limited, since just a handful of AZD1222 recipients were seropositive for SARS-CoV-2 at baseline. Reportedly, close to half of the unique spike-specific TCRs recognized epitopes lying outside the regions that are mutated in the B.1.351 and B.1.1.7 variants. A significant rise in spike-specific TCR breadth and depth was observed after two AZD1222 doses relative to day 0 and relative to MenACWY recipients. Because no day 14 peak-response samples were available, the repertoires could be characterized only after the peak T cell response.

The germline V gene gives CDR1 as SGHDN and CDR2 as FVKESK. The CDR3 runs 14 amino acids, cysteine and phenylalanine included. Just CDR3 DNA is preserved here, 42 bases in frame from base 1. Germline trimming: 6 bases from V, 4 bases from J; junction bases outside gene matches: 9. The CDR3 regions of human TCRbeta chains were analyzed by immunosequencing. Per the authors' processing: Repertoire TCRs were checked for matches against a reference library of SARS-CoV-2-specific TCRs that had been generated using the MIRA antigen-specificity platform. Breadth was defined as the fraction of unique TCRs that were SARS-CoV-2-associated. Depth was defined as the fraction of total T cells that were SARS-CoV-2-associated. Using the MIRA data, each spike-specific TCR was assigned both to the spike region to which the TCR was reactive and to a CD4 or CD8 class. Log10-transformed breadth and depth values were compared by one-way ANOVA with Sidak's multiple comparisons tests. The table comes from immuneACCESS by way of TCRdb, which keeps in-frame sequences with V and J called. Part of the clones is missing from these tables; in studies checked, under half for an unresolved V gene and the rest for unknown reasons. V, J and clone size reflect that table, while D and trimming were determined from the DNA. This sample holds some 120,000 clones; more than 85% were observed only once. The ten largest clones add up to 2.8% of the sample.

The time point label on this specimen signifies: baseline before first vaccination. Vaccinee samples were obtained from the UK trials COV001 and COV002, which included a single-blind randomized controlled phase 2/3 trial of AZD1222 (ChAdOx1 nCoV-19) in healthy adults. For TCRbeta chain sequencing, PBMC samples were collected from trial participants at day 0 and at day 28 after the second dose. This sequence originates from an adult in good health. The sequence is built from TRBV14 and TRBJ2-7; 7 central bases correspond to TRBD1. The sequenced sample was peripheral blood, obtained on day 0 of AZD1222 vaccination. The CDR3 loop reads CASSNTGEGYEQYF. The DNA sequence follows: TGTGCCAGCAGTAATACAGGGGAAGGGTACGAGCAGTACTTC.